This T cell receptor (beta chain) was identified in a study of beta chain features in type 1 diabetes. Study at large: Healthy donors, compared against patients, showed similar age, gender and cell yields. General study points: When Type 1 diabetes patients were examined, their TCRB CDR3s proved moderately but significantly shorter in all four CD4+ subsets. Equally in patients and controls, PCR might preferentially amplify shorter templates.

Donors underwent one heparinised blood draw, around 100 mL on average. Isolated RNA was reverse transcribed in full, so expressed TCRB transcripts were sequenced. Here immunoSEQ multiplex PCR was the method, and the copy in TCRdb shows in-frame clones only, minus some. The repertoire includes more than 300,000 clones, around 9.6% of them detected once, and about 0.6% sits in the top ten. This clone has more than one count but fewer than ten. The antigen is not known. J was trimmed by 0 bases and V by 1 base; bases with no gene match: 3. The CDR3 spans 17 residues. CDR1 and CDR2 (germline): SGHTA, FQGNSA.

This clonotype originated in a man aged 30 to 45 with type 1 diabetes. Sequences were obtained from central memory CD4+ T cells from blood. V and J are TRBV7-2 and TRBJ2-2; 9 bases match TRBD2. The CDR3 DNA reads TGTGCCAGCAGCTTAGTTGGGACTAGCACGAACACCGGGGAGCTGTTTTTT. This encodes CASSLVGTSTNTGELFF.